These T cell receptor beta chains were read from a single sample in a study of technical replicates of blood from several donors. Repertoires were generated with immunoSEQ multiplex PCR, while TCRdb's copy carries only in-frame clones and drops some. The data show more than 55,000 clones, approximately 91% seen once. The source material was PBMCs. These receptors were collected from a human donor in good health. Some clones in this sample may be carry-over from other donors' samples. Each CDR3 is given with its conserved first and last residue. D genes are given only for firm matches. The size entry is marked missing in some rows and otherwise reads once, few, many or a size class.

>-|TRBV7-8|once|TRBJ1-2
CASSPGREVVYGYTF
TGTGCCAGCAGCCCCGGGAGGGAAGTAGTCTATGGCTACACCTTC
>-|TRBV7-2|-|TRBJ1-2
CASSLGDVGAYGYTF
TGTGCCAGCAGCTTAGGAGATGTGGGGGCCTATGGCTACACCTTC
>-|TRBV27|-|TRBJ1-2
CASSFHDGANGYTF
TGTGCCAGCAGTTTCCACGACGGAGCCAATGGCTACACCTTC
>TRBD2|TRBV5-1|-|TRBJ2-3
CASSWGGTSRAPDTQYF
TGCGCCAGCAGCTGGGGGGGGACTAGCAGGGCCCCAGATACGCAGTATTTT
>TRBD2|TRBV2|-|TRBJ2-5
CASSSGRETQYF
TGTGCCAGCTCCAGCGGGAGAGAGACCCAGTACTTC
>-|TRBV30|-|TRBJ1-1
CAWSAVNTEAFF
TGTGCCTGGAGTGCCGTGAACACTGAAGCTTTCTTT
>TRBD1|TRBV19|-|TRBJ1-6
CASSSTGGAPNSPLHF
TGTGCCAGTAGTAGCACAGGGGGCGCCCCTAATTCACCCCTCCACTTT
>-|TRBV5-1|-|TRBJ2-3
CASSLSAEDTQYF
TGCGCCAGCAGCTTGTCTGCGGAAGATACGCAGTATTTT
>TRBD1|TRBV9|few|TRBJ1-5
CASSVGGTGNQPQHF
TGTGCCAGCAGCGTAGGGGGGACAGGGAATCAGCCCCAGCATTTT
>-|TRBV7-8|-|TRBJ1-1
CASSLRVGTEAFF
TGTGCCAGCAGCCTCAGGGTGGGGACTGAAGCTTTCTTT